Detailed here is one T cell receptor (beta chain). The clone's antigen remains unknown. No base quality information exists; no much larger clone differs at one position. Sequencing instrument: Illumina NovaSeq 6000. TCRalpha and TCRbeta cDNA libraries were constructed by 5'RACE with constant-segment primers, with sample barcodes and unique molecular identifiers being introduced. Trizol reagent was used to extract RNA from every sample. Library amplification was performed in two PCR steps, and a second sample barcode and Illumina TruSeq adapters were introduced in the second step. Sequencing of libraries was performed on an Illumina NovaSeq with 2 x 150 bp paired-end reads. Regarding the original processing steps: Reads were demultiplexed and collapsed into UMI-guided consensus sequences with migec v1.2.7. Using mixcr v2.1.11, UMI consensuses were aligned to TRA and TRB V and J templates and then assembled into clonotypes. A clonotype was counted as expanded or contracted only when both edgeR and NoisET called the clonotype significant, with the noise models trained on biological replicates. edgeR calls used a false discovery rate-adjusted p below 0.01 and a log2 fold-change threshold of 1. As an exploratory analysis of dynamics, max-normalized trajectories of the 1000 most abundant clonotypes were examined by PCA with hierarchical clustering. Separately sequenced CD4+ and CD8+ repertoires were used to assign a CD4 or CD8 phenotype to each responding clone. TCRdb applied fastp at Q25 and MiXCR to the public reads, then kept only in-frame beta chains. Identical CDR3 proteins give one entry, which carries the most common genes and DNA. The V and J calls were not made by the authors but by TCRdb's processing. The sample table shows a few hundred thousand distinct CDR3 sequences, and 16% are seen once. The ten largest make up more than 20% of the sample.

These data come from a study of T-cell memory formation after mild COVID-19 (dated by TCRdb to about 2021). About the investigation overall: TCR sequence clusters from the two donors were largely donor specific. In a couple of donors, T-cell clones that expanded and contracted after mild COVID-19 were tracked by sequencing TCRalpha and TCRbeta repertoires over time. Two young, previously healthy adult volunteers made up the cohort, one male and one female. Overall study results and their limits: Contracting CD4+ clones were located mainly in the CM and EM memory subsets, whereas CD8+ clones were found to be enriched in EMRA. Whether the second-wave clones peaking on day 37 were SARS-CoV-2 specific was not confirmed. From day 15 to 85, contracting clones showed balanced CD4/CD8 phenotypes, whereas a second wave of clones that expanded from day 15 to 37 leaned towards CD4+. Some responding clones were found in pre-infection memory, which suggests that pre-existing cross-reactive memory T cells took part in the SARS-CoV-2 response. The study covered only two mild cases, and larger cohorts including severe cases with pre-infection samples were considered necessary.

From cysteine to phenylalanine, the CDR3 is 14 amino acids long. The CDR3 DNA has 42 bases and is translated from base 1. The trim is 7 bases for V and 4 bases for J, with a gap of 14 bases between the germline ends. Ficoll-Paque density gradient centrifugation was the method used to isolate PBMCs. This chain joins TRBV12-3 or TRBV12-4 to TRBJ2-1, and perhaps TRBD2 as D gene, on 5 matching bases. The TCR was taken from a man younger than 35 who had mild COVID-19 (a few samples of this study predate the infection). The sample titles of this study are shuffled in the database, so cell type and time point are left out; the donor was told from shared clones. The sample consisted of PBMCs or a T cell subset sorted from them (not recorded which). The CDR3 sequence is CASIPRGPYNEQFF. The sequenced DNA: TGTGCCAGCATCCCCCGGGGTCCGTACAATGAGCAGTTCTTC.